This T cell receptor (beta chain) was obtained from a study of blood T cell repertoires in COVID-19. There are 14 residues in the CDR3. CDR1 and CDR2 (germline): GTSNPN, SVGIG (reference sequence). Trimming cost V 6 bases and J 8 bases; bases outside gene matches: 12. The data were produced by immunoSEQ multiplex PCR, yet TCRdb's version contains in-frame clones alone and is incomplete. The repertoire consists of around 100,000 clones, with about 89% occurring once and the leading ten covering under 5%. Sequencing was done on a sample of peripheral blood. The gene calls are TRBV30 and TRBJ1-4; 7 bases align to TRBD1. The sequence came from a man in his forties with acute or convalescent COVID-19. The CDR3 spells CACNLDRVEEKLFF. The CDR3 DNA is TGTGCCTGTAATCTCGACAGGGTCGAAGAAAAACTGTTTTTT.